These 27 T cell receptor beta chains came from one sample sequenced in a study of the immune and genomic landscape of osteosarcoma. Method: immunoSEQ multiplex PCR; TCRdb's copy keeps in-frame clones and lacks some. The sample includes about 800 clones, 60% to 80% of them seen just once. The specimen sequenced was primary tumor tissue from the humerus. All receptors derive from a woman between 65 and 79 years old with osteosarcoma.

The chain links TRBV9 to TRBJ1-6; 8 bases fit TRBD1. With V trimmed by 3 bases and J by 7 bases, 6 bases remained unmatched. The CDR3 is made up of 15 amino acids. Germline CDR1 reads SGDLS; CDR2 reads YYNGEE. In nucleotides, the CDR3 is TGTGCCAGCAGCGGAGAGACAGGGGACAATTCACCCCTCCACTTT. Translation: CASSGETGDNSPLHF.

This sequence joins TRBV10-3 and TRBJ2-5; D not certain. The CDR3 consists of 15 residues. The germline V gene has CDR1 ENHRY and CDR2 SYGVKD. The ends were cut back, 4 bases at V and 2 bases at J, with 14 bases in the middle. CDR3 residues: CAISGGSSSQETQYF. The CDR3 region has the DNA TGTGCCATCAGTGGAGGCTCGAGCTCACAAGAGACCCAGTACTTC.

This clone occurred a few times. CDR3 residues: CASSLDVAYEQYF. The DNA for the CDR3 is TGTGCCAGCAGCTTGGATGTTGCCTACGAGCAGTACTTC. J is TRBJ2-7 and V is TRBV5-6; D gene ambiguous. Trimming cost V 0 bases and J 2 bases, with 6 bases left between them. CDR1 is SGHDT, CDR2 YYEEEE, per germline. This CDR3 has 13 amino acids.

This sequence joins TRBV5-4 and TRBJ2-2, with 8 bases identical to TRBD1. Germline assignment: CDR1 SGHNT and CDR2 YYREEE (reference sequence). The CDR3 has 15 amino acids. V lost 3 bases to trimming and J lost 1 base; unmatched junction nucleotides: 2. DNA for the CDR3: TGTGCCAGCAGCTCGGACAGGGTGAACACCGGGGAGCTGTTTTTT. This codes for CASSSDRVNTGELFF.

The chain joins TRBV7-9 to TRBJ2-3; D perhaps matches TRBD1 (5 bases). The CDR3 loop spans 17 amino acids. Between the trimmed V and J ends, which lost 1 base and 1 base, there was a span of 15 bases. Germline V gene lookup returns CDR1 SEHNR and CDR2 FQNEAQ (reference sequence). DNA of the CDR3: TGTGCCAGCAGCTTAGGTCGGGCAGGGTCACGCACAGATACGCAGTATTTT. Residues: CASSLGRAGSRTDTQYF.

This rearrangement joins TRBV4-1 to TRBJ2-7, with 7 positions matching TRBD1. The CDR3 runs to 15 residues. Germline V gene lookup returns CDR1 MGHRA and CDR2 YSYEKL. V lost 0 bases, J lost 5 bases, and 7 bases stayed unmatched. In nucleotides, the CDR3 is TGCGCCAGCAGCCAAGAGAAGACAGGGCTCGACGAGCAGTACTTC. This sequence encodes CASSQEKTGLDEQYF.

V usage is TRBV14 and J usage is TRBJ2-1; D gene ambiguous. The CDR3 contains 15 residues. Trimming stripped 5 bases from V and 0 bases from J, with 11 bases between. The germline V gene encodes CDR1 SGHDN and CDR2 FVKESK. CDR3 in DNA: TGTGCCAGCAGCGATGGGTTCGTCTCCTACAATGAGCAGTTCTTC. Translation: CASSDGFVSYNEQFF. The whole variable domain, filled in from reference TRBV14 and TRBJ2-1, reads EAGVTQFPSHSVIEKGQTVTLRCDPISGHDNLYWYRRVMGKEIKFLLHFVKESKQDESGMPNNRFLAERTGGTYSTLKVQPAELEDSGVYFCASSDGFVSYNEQFFGPGTRLTVL.

V usage is TRBV11-2 and J usage is TRBJ2-2, with 11 nucleotides matching TRBD2. The J segment lost 8 bases and the V segment lost 5 bases, leaving 13 bases of the junction unmatched. The germline V gene has CDR1 SGHAT and CDR2 FQNNGV. The CDR3 loop spans 17 amino acids. Here the CDR3 DNA reads TGTGCCAGCAGCCAGAATAGCGGGGGGGCCTTTAGAGGGGAGCTGTTTTTT. Residues: CASSQNSGGAFRGELFF.

The V gene is TRBV9, the J gene TRBJ1-6, with a weak D call TRBD1 (6 bases). V shed 2 bases and J shed 7 bases, with 13 bases lying between them. The CDR3 extends over 15 amino acids. From germline, CDR1 is SGDLS and CDR2 YYNGEE. The CDR3 region has the DNA TGTGCCAGCAGCGTGGGGGCAGTGAGGAATTCACCCCTCCACTTT. This sequence encodes CASSVGAVRNSPLHF.

This chain links TRBV9 with TRBJ1-1; TRBD1 is a possible D gene (5 bases). The CDR3 extends over 13 amino acids. Germline V CDR1 and CDR2: SGDLS, YYNGEE. V lost 4 bases, J lost 3 bases, and 10 bases lay in between. The CDR3 DNA sequence: TGTGCCAGCAGCCCTGGGGACGACACTGAAGCTTTCTTT. Encoded protein: CASSPGDDTEAFF.

By share, this clone counts as hyperexpanded (1% or more). This sequence joins TRBV9 and TRBJ1-2; no clear D gene. The length of the CDR3 is 11 residues. V was cut by 4 bases and J by 8 bases, with 9 bases left in between. CDR1 and CDR2 from the germline V gene are SGDLS and YYNGEE. CDR3 DNA sequence: TGTGCCAGCAGCAGCCTGAAAGGCTACACCTTC. Its protein product is CASSSLKGYTF. The full variable domain, its missing parts supplied by reference TRBV9 and TRBJ1-2, is DSGVTQTPKHLITATGQRVTLRCSPRSGDLSVYWYQQSLDQGLQFLIQYYNGEERAKGNILERFSAQQFPDLHSELNLSSLELGDSALYFCASSSLKGYTFGSGTRLTVV.

The sample holds a few counts of this clone. The chain is built from TRBV7-9 and TRBJ2-7, with TRBD2 identical over 10 bases. V shed 5 bases and J 6 bases; nucleotides not matched to a gene: 7. CDR1 and CDR2 (germline): SEHNR, FQNEAQ (reference sequence). The CDR3 has 14 residues. The CDR3 bases are TGTGCCAGCAGCCTGGACATAGCGGGAGGCGAGCAGTACTTC. This codes for CASSLDIAGGEQYF.

This rearrangement joins TRBV7-9 to TRBJ1-4, with D hard to call. There are 14 residues in the CDR3. CDR1 and CDR2 from the germline V gene are SEHNR and FQNEAQ (reference sequence). V was trimmed by 2 bases and J by 4 bases, leaving 8 bases between them. For the CDR3, the DNA is TGTGCCAGCAGCTTAAGGGAAGATAATGAAAAACTGTTTTTT. This translates into CASSLREDNEKLFF. The full variable domain, in which reference TRBV7-9 and TRBJ1-4 provide the parts outside the CDR3, is DTGVSQNPRHKITKRGQNVTFRCDPISEHNRLYWYRQTLGQGPEFLTYFQNEAQLEKSRLLSDRFSAERPKGSFSTLEIQRTEQGDSAMYLCASSLREDNEKLFFGSGTQLSVL.

V and J are TRBV19 and TRBJ1-4; TRBD1 agrees at 7 bases. CDR3 length: 14 residues. In germline, CDR1 is LNHDA, CDR2 SQIVND (reference sequence). V dropped 1 base and J dropped 9; count of bases not matched to a gene: 5. The CDR3 loop is CASSIATGVKKLFF. The CDR3 DNA sequence: TGTGCCAGTAGTATAGCAACAGGGGTAAAAAAACTGTTTTTT.

This clone showed up just a few times. The chain joins TRBV6-9 to TRBJ1-1; D call uncertain. Per the germline V gene, CDR1 is MNHGY and CDR2 is SVAAGI. The CDR3 is 13 residues long. V was clipped by 4 bases and J by 0 bases, with 6 bases between them. The CDR3 protein is CASSSTLNTEAFF. As DNA, the CDR3 is TGTGCCAGCAGTTCCACCTTGAACACTGAAGCTTTCTTT.

The chain joins TRBV2 to TRBJ1-2; 7 positions match TRBD1. The V segment lost 2 bases and the J segment 0 bases; nucleotides outside the gene matches: 9. This CDR3 contains 17 residues. Per germline, CDR1 SNHLY and CDR2 FYNNEI. The CDR3 region is CASSEIGRGAANYGYTF. The DNA of the CDR3 is TGTGCCAGCAGTGAAATCGGCAGGGGGGCCGCTAACTATGGCTACACCTTC.

V usage is TRBV2 and J usage is TRBJ2-2; D may be TRBD1 or TRBD2 (5 bases each). Germline assignment: CDR1 SNHLY and CDR2 FYNNEI. This CDR3 is 17 amino acids long. Deletions cut 4 bases from V and 0 bases from J, with 15 bases between. In nucleotides, the CDR3 is TGTGCCAGCAGTGGGGGGATCTTGGGGACGAACACCGGGGAGCTGTTTTTT. This translates into CASSGGILGTNTGELFF. The variable domain in full, completed from reference TRBV2 and TRBJ2-2, reads EPEVTQTPSHQVTQMGQEVILRCVPISNHLYFYWYRQILGQKVEFLVSFYNNEISEKSEIFDDQFSVERPDGSNFTLKIRSTKLEDSAMYFCASSGGILGTNTGELFFGEGSRLTVL.

This sequence joins TRBV6-1 and TRBJ1-6; a weak D match, TRBD1 (6 bases). V lost 5 bases and J lost 9, with 14 bases in between. The length of the CDR3 is 14 residues. Germline CDR1 MNHNS, CDR2 SASEGT. The CDR3 nucleotides read TGTGCCAGCAGTAGCAGGGGCTGGGCTTCACCCCTCCACTTT. Translated: CASSSRGWASPLHF.

With regard to this clone: Sequence at one end of the junction differs from germline and may be a read error. The chain uses TRBV2 and TRBJ1-4; 9 bases are shared with TRBD1. The CDR3 covers 14 residues. Germline V gives CDR1 SNHLY, CDR2 FYNNEI. The CDR3 loop reads CASNEQGAKEKLFF. In DNA, the CDR3 is TGTGCCAGCAATGAACAGGGGGCAAAGGAAAAACTGTTTTTT.

A few counts support this clone. The chain carries TRBV7-2 and TRBJ2-4; D possibly corresponds to TRBD2 (7 bases). The CDR3 is 18 amino acids. Looked up from germline, CDR1 is SGHTA and CDR2 is FQGNSA. Trimming cost V 0 bases and J 6 bases, with 21 bases left between them. CDR3 DNA sequence: TGTGCCAGCAGCTTAGCGTGGAGGGGGGGCAACCCGGGAAACATTCAGTACTTC. Protein: CASSLAWRGGNPGNIQYF.

V is TRBV6-5 and J is TRBJ2-1; 8 nucleotides align to TRBD2. CDR3 length: 15 amino acids. Trimming took 6 bases from V and 7 from J; bases not matched to a gene: 11. Germline CDR1 is MNHEY and CDR2 is SVGAGI. The CDR3 here is CASRQAGVPWNEQFF. Written as DNA, the CDR3 is TGTGCCAGCAGACAAGCGGGGGTCCCTTGGAATGAGCAGTTCTTC.

This chain links TRBV6-5 with TRBJ2-7; D call uncertain. CDR1 and CDR2 from the germline V gene are MNHEY and SVGAGI. The CDR3 length is 12 residues. With 2 bases removed from V and 4 bases from J, the gap between germline ends came to 6 bases. The CDR3 sequence is CASSYTRYEQYF. Written as DNA, the CDR3 is TGTGCCAGCAGTTACACGCGGTACGAGCAGTACTTC.

The V gene is TRBV21-1, the J gene TRBJ1-1; the table's D call, TRBD1, was not checked against the DNA. TRBV21-1 is shown as a pseudogene. The CDR3 totals 15 residues. The CDR3 sequence is CASSKNDRGPTEAFF. CDR3 nucleotides: TGTGCCAGCAGCAAAAACGACAGGGGACCCACTGAAGCTTTCTTT.

DNA of the CDR3: TGCAGCGTTGAAACGGTCGTGGGGGACAGCTCCTACGAGCAGTACTTC. This gives the protein CSVETVVGDSSYEQYF. The J gene is TRBJ2-7, the V gene TRBV29-1, with 7 positions matching TRBD1. The CDR3 has 16 amino acids. Per the germline V gene, CDR1 is SQVTM and CDR2 is ANQGSEA. Trimming cost V 2 bases and J 0 bases; bases outside gene matches: 10.

This clone was counted a single time. The J gene is TRBJ2-7, the V gene TRBV11-3; 8 nucleotides match TRBD1. CDR1 SGHNT and CDR2 YENEEA come from the germline V gene. The CDR3 loop spans 12 amino acids. The V gene end was trimmed by 5 bases and the J gene end by 4 bases; junction bases not matched to a gene: 1. DNA for the CDR3: TGTGCCAGCAGCCGGACAGGGTACGAGCAGTACTTC. It specifies CASSRTGYEQYF.

The V gene is TRBV7-9, the J gene TRBJ2-4, with TRBD1 matching over 8 bases. The CDR3 consists of 15 residues. V gave up 5 bases and J gave up 0 bases; unmatched junction bases: 3. The germline CDR1 and CDR2 sequences are SEHNR and FQNEAQ (reference sequence). The CDR3: CASSRTGLAKNIQYF. The CDR3 DNA reads as TGTGCCAGCAGCCGGACAGGGCTAGCCAAAAACATTCAGTACTTC.

This chain uses TRBV14 with TRBJ1-3; no definite D call. The germline V gene encodes CDR1 SGHDN and CDR2 FVKESK. The ends were cut back, 1 base at V and 10 bases at J, with 8 bases in the middle. The CDR3 is 12 amino acids. Here the CDR3 DNA reads TGTGCCAGCAGCCAAGGGCACAAGACCATATATTTT. Amino acids: CASSQGHKTIYF.